The 2 T cell receptor beta chains listed next were all sequenced from one sample in a study of Tregs in tolerant kidney transplant recipients (dated by TCRdb to 2018 to 2020). The library was built by means of the immunoSEQ multiplex PCR assay. In its TCRdb copy, this immuneACCESS table keeps in-frame sequences only and misses some clones. Where compared with another copy, unresolved V genes explain less than half of these, and the others have no known cause. For this sample there are tens of thousands of clones; around nine tenths appear just once. The top ten hold roughly 5% of the sample. Input material: CD8+ T cells from blood. The receptors stem from a human donor in good health.

The V gene is TRBV7-3, the J gene TRBJ2-6, with 10 bases matching TRBD1. The CDR3 runs to 18 residues. Looked up from germline, CDR1 is SGHTA and CDR2 is FQGTGA. V lost 4 bases and J lost 2; bases outside the gene matches: 8. The CDR3, as DNA: TGTGCCAGCAGCTCACTATCGGGGACAGGGGCTGGGGCCAACGTCCTGACTTTC. Translation: CASSSLSGTGAGANVLTF.

The genes are TRBV6-5 and TRBJ2-3, with TRBD2 matching over 8 bases. The CDR3 consists of 15 residues. J gave up 2 bases and V 3 bases, and 4 bases lay outside the gene matches. Looked up from germline, CDR1 is MNHEY and CDR2 is SVGAGI. The chain's CDR3 is CASSYSAGVTDTQYF. In DNA form, the CDR3 reads TGTGCCAGCAGTTATTCAGCGGGGGTCACAGATACGCAGTATTTT.